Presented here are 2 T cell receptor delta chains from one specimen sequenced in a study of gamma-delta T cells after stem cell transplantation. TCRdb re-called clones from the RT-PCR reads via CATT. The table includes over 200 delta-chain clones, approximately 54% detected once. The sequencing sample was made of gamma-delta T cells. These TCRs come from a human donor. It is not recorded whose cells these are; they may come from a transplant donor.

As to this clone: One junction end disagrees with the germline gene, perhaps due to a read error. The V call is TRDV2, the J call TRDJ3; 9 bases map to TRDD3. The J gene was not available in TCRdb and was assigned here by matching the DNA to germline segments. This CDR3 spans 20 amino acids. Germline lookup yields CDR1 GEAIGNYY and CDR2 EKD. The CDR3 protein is CSCDTVWGILSSWDTRQMFF. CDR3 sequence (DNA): TGTTCCTGTGACACCGTATGGGGGATATTGAGCTCCTGGGACACCCGACAGATGTTTTTC.

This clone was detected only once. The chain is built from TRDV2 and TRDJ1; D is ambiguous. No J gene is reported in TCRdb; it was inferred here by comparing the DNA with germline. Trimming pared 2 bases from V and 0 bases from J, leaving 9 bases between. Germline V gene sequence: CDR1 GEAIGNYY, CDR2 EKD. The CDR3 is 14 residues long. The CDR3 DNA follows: TGTGCCTGTGACAGTCTGTCGTACACCGATAAACTCATCTTT. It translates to CACDSLSYTDKLIF.